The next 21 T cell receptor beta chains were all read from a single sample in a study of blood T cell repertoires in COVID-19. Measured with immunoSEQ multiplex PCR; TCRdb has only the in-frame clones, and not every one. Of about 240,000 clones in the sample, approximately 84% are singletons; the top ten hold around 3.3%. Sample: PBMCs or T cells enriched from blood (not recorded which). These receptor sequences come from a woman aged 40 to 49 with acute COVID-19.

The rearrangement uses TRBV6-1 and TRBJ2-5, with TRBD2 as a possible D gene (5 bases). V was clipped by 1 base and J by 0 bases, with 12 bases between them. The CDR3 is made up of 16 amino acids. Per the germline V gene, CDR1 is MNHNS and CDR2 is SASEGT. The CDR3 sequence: CASSEGRTVYQETQYF. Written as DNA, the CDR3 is TGTGCCAGCAGTGAAGGACGGACTGTCTACCAAGAGACCCAGTACTTC.

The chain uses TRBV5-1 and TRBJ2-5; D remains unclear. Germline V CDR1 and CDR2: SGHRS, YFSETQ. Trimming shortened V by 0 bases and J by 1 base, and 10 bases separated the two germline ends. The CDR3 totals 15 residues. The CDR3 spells CASSLGLLGQETQYF. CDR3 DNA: TGCGCCAGCAGCTTGGGACTCCTCGGCCAAGAGACCCAGTACTTC.

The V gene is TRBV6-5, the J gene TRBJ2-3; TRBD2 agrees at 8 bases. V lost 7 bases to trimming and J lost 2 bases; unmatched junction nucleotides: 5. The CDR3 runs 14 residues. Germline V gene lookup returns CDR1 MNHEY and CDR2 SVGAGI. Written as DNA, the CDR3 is TGTGCCAGCAACCGACTAGCGAACACAGATACGCAGTATTTT. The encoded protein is CASNRLANTDTQYF.

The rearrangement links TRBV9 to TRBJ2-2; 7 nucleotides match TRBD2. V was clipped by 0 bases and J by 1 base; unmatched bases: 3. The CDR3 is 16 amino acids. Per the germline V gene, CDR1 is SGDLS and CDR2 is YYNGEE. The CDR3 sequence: CASSVVAGENTGELFF. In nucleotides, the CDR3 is TGTGCCAGCAGCGTAGTTGCGGGAGAGAACACCGGGGAGCTGTTTTTT.

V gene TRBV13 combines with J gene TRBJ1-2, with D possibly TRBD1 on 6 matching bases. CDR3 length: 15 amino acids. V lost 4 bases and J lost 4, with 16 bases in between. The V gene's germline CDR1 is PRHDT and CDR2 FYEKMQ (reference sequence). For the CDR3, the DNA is TGTGCCAGCAGCTCAGGTGCCGGGGGGCTCTATGGCTACACCTTC. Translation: CASSSGAGGLYGYTF.

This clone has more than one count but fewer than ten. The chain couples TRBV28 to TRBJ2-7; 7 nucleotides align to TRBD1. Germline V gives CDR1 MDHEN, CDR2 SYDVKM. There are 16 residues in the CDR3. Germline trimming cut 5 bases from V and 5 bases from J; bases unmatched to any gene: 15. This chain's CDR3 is CASSPNAGGLSDEQYF. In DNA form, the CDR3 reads TGTGCCAGCAGTCCCAATGCAGGGGGTTTAAGTGACGAGCAGTACTTC.

The CDR3 loop reads CATTSGRSRTDTQYF. DNA for the CDR3: TGTGCCACTACTAGCGGGAGGTCGCGCACAGATACGCAGTATTTT. The genes are TRBV15 and TRBJ2-3; the match to TRBD2 covers 12 bases. The CDR3 consists of 15 residues. Germline CDR1 and CDR2: LNHNV and YYDKDF (reference sequence). The V and J ends lost 9 bases and 1 base, in that order; junction bases with no gene match: 5.

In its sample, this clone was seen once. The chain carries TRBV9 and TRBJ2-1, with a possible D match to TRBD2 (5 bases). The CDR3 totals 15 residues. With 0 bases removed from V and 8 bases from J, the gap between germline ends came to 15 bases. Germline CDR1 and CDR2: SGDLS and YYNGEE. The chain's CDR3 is CASSVGVGVLDEQFF. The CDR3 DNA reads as TGTGCCAGCAGCGTAGGCGTGGGAGTCCTTGATGAGCAGTTCTTC.

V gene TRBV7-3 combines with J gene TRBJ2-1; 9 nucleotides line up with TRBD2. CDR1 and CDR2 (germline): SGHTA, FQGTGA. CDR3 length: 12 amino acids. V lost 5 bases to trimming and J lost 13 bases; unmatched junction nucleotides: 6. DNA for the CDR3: TGTGCCAGCAGCCATAGCGGGGGAAATCAGTTCTTC. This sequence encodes CASSHSGGNQFF.

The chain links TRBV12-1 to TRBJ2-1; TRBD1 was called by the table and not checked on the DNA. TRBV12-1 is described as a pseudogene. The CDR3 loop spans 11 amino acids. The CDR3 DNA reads TGTGCCAGCAGCCACTACAATGAGCAGTTCTTC. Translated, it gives CASSHYNEQFF.

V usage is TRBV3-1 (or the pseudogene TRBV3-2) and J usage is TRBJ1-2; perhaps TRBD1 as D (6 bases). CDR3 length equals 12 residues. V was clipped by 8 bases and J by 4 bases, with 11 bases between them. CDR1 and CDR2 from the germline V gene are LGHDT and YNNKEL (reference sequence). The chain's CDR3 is CASGLGGYGYTF. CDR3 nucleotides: TGTGCCAGCGGTCTAGGGGGCTATGGCTACACCTTC.

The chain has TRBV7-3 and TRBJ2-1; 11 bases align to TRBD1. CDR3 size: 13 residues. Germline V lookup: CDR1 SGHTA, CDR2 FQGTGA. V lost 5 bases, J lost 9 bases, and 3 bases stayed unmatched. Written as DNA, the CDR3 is TGTGCCAGCAGCCTGGGACAGGGGGGTGAGCAGTTCTTC. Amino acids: CASSLGQGGEQFF.

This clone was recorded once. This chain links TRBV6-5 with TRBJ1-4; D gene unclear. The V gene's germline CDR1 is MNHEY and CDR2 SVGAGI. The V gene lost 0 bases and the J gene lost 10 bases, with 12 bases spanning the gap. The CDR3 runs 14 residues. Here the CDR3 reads CASSYSPSAGKLFF. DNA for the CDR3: TGTGCCAGCAGTTACTCCCCCTCTGCGGGAAAACTGTTTTTT.

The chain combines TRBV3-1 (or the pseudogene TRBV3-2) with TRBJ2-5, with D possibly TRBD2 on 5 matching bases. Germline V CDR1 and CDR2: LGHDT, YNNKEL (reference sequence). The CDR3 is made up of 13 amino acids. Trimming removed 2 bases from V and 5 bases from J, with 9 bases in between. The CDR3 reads CASSQTRMETQYF. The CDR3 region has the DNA TGTGCCAGCAGCCAAACTAGGATGGAGACCCAGTACTTC.

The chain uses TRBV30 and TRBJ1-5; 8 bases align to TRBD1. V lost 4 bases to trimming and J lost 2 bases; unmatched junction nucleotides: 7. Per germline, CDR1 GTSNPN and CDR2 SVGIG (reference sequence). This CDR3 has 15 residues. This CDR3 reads CAWTHRGQGNQPQHF. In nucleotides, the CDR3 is TGTGCCTGGACCCACAGGGGACAGGGCAATCAGCCCCAGCATTTT.

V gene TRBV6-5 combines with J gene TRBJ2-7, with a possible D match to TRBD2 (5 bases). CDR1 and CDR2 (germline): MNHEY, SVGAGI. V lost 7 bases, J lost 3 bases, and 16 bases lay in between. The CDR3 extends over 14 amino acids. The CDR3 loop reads CASIHSVSLYEQYF. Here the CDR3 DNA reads TGTGCCAGCATACATAGCGTAAGTCTCTACGAGCAGTACTTC.

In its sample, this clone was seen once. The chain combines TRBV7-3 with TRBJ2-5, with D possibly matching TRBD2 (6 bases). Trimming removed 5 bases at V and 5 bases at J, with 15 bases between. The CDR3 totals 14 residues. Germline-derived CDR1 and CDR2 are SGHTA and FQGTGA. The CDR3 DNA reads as TGTGCCAGCAGCCCCTATGGACTAAACGAGACCCAGTACTTC. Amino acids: CASSPYGLNETQYF.

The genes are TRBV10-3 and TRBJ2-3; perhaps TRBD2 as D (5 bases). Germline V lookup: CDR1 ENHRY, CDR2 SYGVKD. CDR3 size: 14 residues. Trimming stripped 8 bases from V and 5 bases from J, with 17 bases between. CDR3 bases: TGTGCCATCCAGAGAGGGCAGGCGAAAGATACGCAGTATTTT. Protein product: CAIQRGQAKDTQYF.

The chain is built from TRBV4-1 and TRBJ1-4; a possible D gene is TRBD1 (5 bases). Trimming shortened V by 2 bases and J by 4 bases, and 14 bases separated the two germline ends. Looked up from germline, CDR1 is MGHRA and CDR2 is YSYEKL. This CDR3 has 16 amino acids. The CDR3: CASSQNSRGVNEKLFF. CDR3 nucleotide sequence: TGCGCCAGCAGCCAAAATTCTAGGGGCGTTAATGAAAAACTGTTTTTT.

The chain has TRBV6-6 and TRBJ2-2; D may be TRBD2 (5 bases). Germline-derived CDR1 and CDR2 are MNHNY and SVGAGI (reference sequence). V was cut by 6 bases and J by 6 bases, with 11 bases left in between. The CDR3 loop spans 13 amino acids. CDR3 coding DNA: TGTGCCAGCAGACAAGCGGCTGCCGGGGAGCTGTTTTTT. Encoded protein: CASRQAAAGELFF.

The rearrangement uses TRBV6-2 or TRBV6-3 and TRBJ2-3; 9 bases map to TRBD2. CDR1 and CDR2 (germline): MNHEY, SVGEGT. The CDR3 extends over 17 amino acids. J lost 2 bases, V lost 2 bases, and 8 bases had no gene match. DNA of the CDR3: TGTGCCAGCAGTTACGTTGCTAGCGGGATTGTCACAGATACGCAGTATTTT. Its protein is CASSYVASGIVTDTQYF.